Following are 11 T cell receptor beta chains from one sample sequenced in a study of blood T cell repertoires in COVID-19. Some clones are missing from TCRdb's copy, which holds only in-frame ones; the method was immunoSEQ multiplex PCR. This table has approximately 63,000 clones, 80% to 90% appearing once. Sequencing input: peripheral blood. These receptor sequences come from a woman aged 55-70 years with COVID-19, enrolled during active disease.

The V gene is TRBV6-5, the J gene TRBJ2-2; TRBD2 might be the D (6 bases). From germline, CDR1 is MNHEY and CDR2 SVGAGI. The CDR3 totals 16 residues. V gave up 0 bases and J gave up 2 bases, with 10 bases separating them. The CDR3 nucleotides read TGTGCCAGCAGTTACTCGAGACTAGGCAACACCGGGGAGCTGTTTTTT. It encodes CASSYSRLGNTGELFF.

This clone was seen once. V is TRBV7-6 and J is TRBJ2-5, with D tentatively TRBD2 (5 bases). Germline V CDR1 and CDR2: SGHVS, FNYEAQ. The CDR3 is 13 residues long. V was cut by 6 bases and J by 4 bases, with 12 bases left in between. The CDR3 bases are TGTGCCAGCAGTCCCAGCGGTGGAGAGACCCAGTACTTC. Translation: CASSPSGGETQYF.

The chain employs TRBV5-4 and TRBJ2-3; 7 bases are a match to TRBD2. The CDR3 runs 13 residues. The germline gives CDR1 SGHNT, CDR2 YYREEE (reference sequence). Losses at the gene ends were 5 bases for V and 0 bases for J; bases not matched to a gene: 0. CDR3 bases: TGTGCCAGCAGACTAGCGAGCACAGATACGCAGTATTTT. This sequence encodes CASRLASTDTQYF. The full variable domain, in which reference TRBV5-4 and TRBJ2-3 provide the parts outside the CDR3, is ETGVTQSPTHLIKTRGQQVTLRCSSQSGHNTVSWYQQALGQGPQFIFQYYREEENGRGNFPPRFSGLQFPNYSSELNVNALELDDSALYLCASRLASTDTQYFGPGTRLTVL.

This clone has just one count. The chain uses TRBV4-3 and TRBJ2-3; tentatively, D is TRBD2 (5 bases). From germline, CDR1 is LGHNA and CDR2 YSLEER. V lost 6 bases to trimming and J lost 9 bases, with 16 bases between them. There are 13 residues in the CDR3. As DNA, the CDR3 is TGCGCCAGCAGAGATCTGGGAGCGGTGACGCAGTATTTT. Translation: CASRDLGAVTQYF.

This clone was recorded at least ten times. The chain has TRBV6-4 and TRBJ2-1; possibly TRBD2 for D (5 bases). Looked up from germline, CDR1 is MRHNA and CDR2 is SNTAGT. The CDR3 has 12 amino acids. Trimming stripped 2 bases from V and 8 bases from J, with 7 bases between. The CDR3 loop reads CASSDGEYEQFF. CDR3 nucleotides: TGTGCCAGCAGTGACGGGGAGTATGAGCAGTTCTTC.

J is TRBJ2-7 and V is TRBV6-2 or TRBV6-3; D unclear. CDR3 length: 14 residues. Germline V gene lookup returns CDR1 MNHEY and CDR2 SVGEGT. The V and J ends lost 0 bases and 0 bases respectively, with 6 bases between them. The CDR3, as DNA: TGTGCCAGCAGTTACTCCCTGTCCTCCTACGAGCAGTACTTC. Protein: CASSYSLSSYEQYF.

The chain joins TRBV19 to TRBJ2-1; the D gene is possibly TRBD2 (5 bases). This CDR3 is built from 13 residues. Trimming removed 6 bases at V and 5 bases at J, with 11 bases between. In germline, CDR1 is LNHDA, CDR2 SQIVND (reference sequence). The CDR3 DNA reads TGTGCCAGTAGCTGGACTGGGGACAATGAGCAGTTCTTC. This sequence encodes CASSWTGDNEQFF. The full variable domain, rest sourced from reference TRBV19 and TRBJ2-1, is DGGITQSPKYLFRKEGQNVTLSCEQNLNHDAMYWYRQDPGQGLRLIYYSQIVNDFQKGDIAEGYSVSREKKESFPLTVTSAQKNPTAFYLCASSWTGDNEQFFGPGTRLTVL.

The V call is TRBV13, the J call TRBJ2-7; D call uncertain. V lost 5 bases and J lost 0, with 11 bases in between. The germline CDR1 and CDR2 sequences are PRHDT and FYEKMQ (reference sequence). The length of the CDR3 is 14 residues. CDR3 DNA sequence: TGTGCCAGCAGCCCCCGACAAAGCTCCTACGAGCAGTACTTC. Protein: CASSPRQSSYEQYF.

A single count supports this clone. The CDR3 loop is CASCEGASSYEQYF. In nucleotides, the CDR3 is TGTGCCAGCTGCGAGGGAGCTTCCTCCTACGAGCAGTACTTC. The rearrangement joins TRBV6-6 to TRBJ2-7; D may be TRBD2 (5 bases). With 8 bases removed from V and 0 bases from J, the gap between germline ends came to 14 bases. Germline values: CDR1 MNHNY, CDR2 SVGAGI (reference sequence). The CDR3 has 14 amino acids.

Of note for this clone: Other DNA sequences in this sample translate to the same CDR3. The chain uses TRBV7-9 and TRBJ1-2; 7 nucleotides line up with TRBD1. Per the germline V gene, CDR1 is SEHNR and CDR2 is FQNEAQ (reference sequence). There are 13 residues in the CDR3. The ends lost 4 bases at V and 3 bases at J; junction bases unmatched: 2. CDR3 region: CASSSGTDYGYTF. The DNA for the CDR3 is TGTGCCAGCAGCTCAGGGACAGACTATGGCTACACCTTC.

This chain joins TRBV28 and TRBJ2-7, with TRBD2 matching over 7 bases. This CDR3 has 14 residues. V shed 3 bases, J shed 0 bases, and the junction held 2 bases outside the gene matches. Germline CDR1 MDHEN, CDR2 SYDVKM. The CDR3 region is CASSFLAGSYEQYF. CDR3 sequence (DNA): TGTGCCAGCAGTTTTTTAGCGGGCTCCTACGAGCAGTACTTC.